The T cell receptor beta chain under discussion was sequenced for a study of post-analysis software for immune sequencing data. As for the study in general: The courses of disease that were included comprised relapsing-remitting, secondary progressive and progressive-relapsing multiple sclerosis. Points from the study as a whole: In patients, TRBV5-6, TRBV5-1 and TRBV20-1 belonged to five TRBV segments found more frequently than in controls. Under the F measure, samples that were prepared in one batch clustered strongly together.

Trimming took 3 bases from V and 3 from J, leaving 18 bases between them. CDR3 length: 17 amino acids. In germline, CDR1 is MGHRA, CDR2 YSYEKL. As to this clonotype: Its antigen remains unidentified.

Every TCR beta cDNA library bore unique molecular identifiers. TCRdb reprocessed the PCR reads via MiXCR and lists one record per CDR3 protein. The data contain about 460,000 distinct CDR3 sequences, under 55% of them seen just once; the ten biggest clones take up 9.5% to 13%. This sequence was found in a girl aged 10 to 17 with multiple sclerosis. Sample: blood. The V call is TRBV4-1, the J call TRBJ2-1; D is perhaps TRBD2 (5 bases). The CDR3 DNA reads as TGCGCCAGCAGCCATCGCGCGGTTGATAGCGACTACAATGAGCAGTTCTTC. This translates into CASSHRAVDSDYNEQFF.